Following are 24 T cell receptor beta chains from one sample sequenced in a study of shared clonotypes between healthy human individuals. Here immunoSEQ multiplex PCR was the method, and the copy in TCRdb shows in-frame clones only, minus some. Of about 1 million clones detected, 65% to 80% appear once; the ten largest clones hold 1.4%. Sequencing was carried out using memory CD4+ T cells sorted from blood. Subset indicated: CD45RA-negative fraction. The receptors stem from a young man in good health.

The chain combines TRBV11-3 with TRBJ2-3; 9 bases line up with TRBD1. This CDR3 has 15 amino acids. After removal of 5 bases from V and 8 bases from J, the junction contained 11 bases not matched to a gene. Germline assignment: CDR1 SGHNT and CDR2 YENEEA. The CDR3 DNA follows: TGTGCCAGCAGCCCCCCGGGACAGGGCCTTTCTACGCAGTATTTT. It yields the protein CASSPPGQGLSTQYF.

This chain uses TRBV4-1 with TRBJ1-2; possibly TRBD1 for D (6 bases). Trimming took 0 bases from V and 1 from J, leaving 9 bases between them. This CDR3 spans 15 amino acids. From germline, CDR1 is MGHRA and CDR2 YSYEKL. The CDR3 coding sequence is TGCGCCAGCAGCCAAGACGGGGGGCTTAACTATGGCTACACCTTC. Translating gives CASSQDGGLNYGYTF.

Only a few counts were recorded for this clone. This sequence joins TRBV27 and TRBJ2-7; the D gene could be TRBD1 or TRBD2 (5 bases each). CDR1 is MNHEY, CDR2 SMNVEV, per germline (reference sequence). The CDR3 spans 13 residues. Trimming removed 4 bases at V and 2 bases at J, with 9 bases between. CDR3 sequence: CASSWDPAYEQYF. The DNA for the CDR3 is TGTGCCAGCAGTTGGGACCCAGCCTACGAGCAGTACTTC.

This clone appeared once. At the DNA level, this CDR3 is encoded by other sequences in the same sample as well. The rearrangement uses TRBV7-8 and TRBJ2-7, with 7 bases aligning to TRBD2. CDR1 is SGHVS, CDR2 FQNEAQ, per germline. The CDR3 is 15 amino acids. V gave up 1 base and J gave up 0 bases; unmatched junction bases: 3. The CDR3 nucleotides read TGTGCCAGCAGCTTAGTACCGGGAGGCTCCTACGAGCAGTACTTC. It codes for CASSLVPGGSYEQYF.

The chain recombines TRBV11-1 with TRBJ2-3; the D gene is possibly TRBD2 (5 bases). The CDR3 sequence is 14 residues long. Germline V gene sequence: CDR1 SGHAT, CDR2 FQDESV (reference sequence). Between the trimmed V and J ends, which lost 6 bases and 0 bases, there was a span of 10 bases. The CDR3: CASSSDYSTDTQYF. The CDR3 bases are TGTGCCAGCAGTTCTGACTACAGCACAGATACGCAGTATTTT.

The chain couples TRBV7-9 to TRBJ2-3; D gene ambiguous. Germline CDR1 reads SEHNR; CDR2 reads FQNEAQ (reference sequence). Trimming left V 5 bases short and J 0 bases short, with 12 bases between. The CDR3 has 15 amino acids. CDR3 coding DNA: TGTGCCAGCAGCCCCCGTGAACAGAGCACAGATACGCAGTATTTT. Amino acids: CASSPREQSTDTQYF. Variable domain in full (rest from reference TRBV7-9 and TRBJ2-3): DTGVSQNPRHKITKRGQNVTFRCDPISEHNRLYWYRQTLGQGPEFLTYFQNEAQLEKSRLLSDRFSAERPKGSFSTLEIQRTEQGDSAMYLCASSPREQSTDTQYFGPGTRLTVL.

The rearrangement links TRBV7-9 to TRBJ2-5; D possibly corresponds to TRBD1 (6 bases). This CDR3 has 14 amino acids. Trimming removed 1 base from V and 4 bases from J, with 10 bases in between. Germline CDR1 is SEHNR and CDR2 is FQNEAQ (reference sequence). CDR3 coding DNA: TGTGCCAGCAGCTTAGGATGGGGGCGAGAGACCCAGTACTTC. It encodes CASSLGWGRETQYF.

About this clone: The identical CDR3 is also encoded by other nucleotide sequences in the sample. This rearrangement joins TRBV7-2 to TRBJ1-2; possibly TRBD1 for D (6 bases). The CDR3 runs 14 residues. V lost 1 base and J 1 base, leaving 7 bases between the germline ends. Germline values: CDR1 SGHTA, CDR2 FQGNSA. CDR3 in amino acids: CASSLEQGNYGYTF. The CDR3, as DNA: TGTGCCAGCAGCTTAGAACAGGGTAACTATGGCTACACCTTC.

The chain links TRBV7-9 to TRBJ2-5; 10 positions match TRBD2. This CDR3 comprises 14 residues. Germline loops: CDR1 SEHNR, CDR2 FQNEAQ (reference sequence). V dropped 3 bases and J dropped 10; count of bases not matched to a gene: 8. The CDR3 is CASSFLLAGSVQYF. The CDR3 DNA is TGTGCCAGCAGCTTTTTACTAGCGGGGAGCGTCCAGTACTTC. Full variable domain (outside the CDR3, taken from reference TRBV7-9 and TRBJ2-5): DTGVSQNPRHKITKRGQNVTFRCDPISEHNRLYWYRQTLGQGPEFLTYFQNEAQLEKSRLLSDRFSAERPKGSFSTLEIQRTEQGDSAMYLCASSFLLAGSVQYFGPGTRLLVL.

The chain has TRBV4-3 and TRBJ2-6; D is unresolved. The CDR3 has 15 residues. The V gene's germline CDR1 is LGHNA and CDR2 YSLEER. V was cut by 4 bases and J by 0 bases, with 7 bases left in between. CDR3 sequence reads: CASSPTYSGANVLTF. CDR3 nucleotides: TGCGCCAGCAGCCCGACGTACTCTGGGGCCAACGTCCTGACTTTC.

CDR3 DNA sequence: TGCGCCAGCAGCCAAGATTTGACAGGGGGTACTCAAGAGACCCAGTACTTC. Its translation is CASSQDLTGGTQETQYF. The chain joins TRBV4-3 to TRBJ2-5, with 9 bases aligning to TRBD1. V dropped 0 bases and J dropped 2; count of bases not matched to a gene: 7. Germline V gene lookup returns CDR1 LGHNA and CDR2 YSLEER. The CDR3 runs to 17 residues.

The rearrangement links TRBV11-3 to TRBJ2-1, with D maybe TRBD1 (6 bases). The CDR3 consists of 16 residues. Trimming shortened V by 5 bases and J by 7 bases, and 21 bases separated the two germline ends. CDR1 is SGHNT and CDR2 is YENEEA in the germline V gene. The CDR3 sequence is CASSLSGPGDVNEQFF. The CDR3, as DNA: TGTGCCAGCAGCCTTTCCGGTCCAGGGGATGTGAATGAGCAGTTCTTC.

To note about this clone: Additional DNA sequences in this sample encode the identical CDR3. V gene TRBV5-4 combines with J gene TRBJ1-2; 8 bases fit TRBD1. Trimming took 4 bases from V and 3 from J; bases not matched to a gene: 2. The CDR3 covers 13 residues. Germline-derived CDR1 and CDR2 are SGHNT and YYREEE (reference sequence). The CDR3 reads CASSRGQDYGYTF. In DNA, the CDR3 is TGTGCCAGCAGCCGGGGACAGGACTATGGCTACACCTTC.

V gene TRBV28 combines with J gene TRBJ1-2; 8 nucleotides line up with TRBD1. The germline V gene encodes CDR1 MDHEN and CDR2 SYDVKM. This CDR3 comprises 15 residues. CDR3 DNA sequence: TGTGCTTCGATTGCAGGGGGCACGGGGAACTATGGCTACACCTTC. Protein sequence: CASIAGGTGNYGYTF.

This clone was seen a handful of times. The genes are TRBV5-1 and TRBJ1-4, with a possible D match to TRBD1 (6 bases). Looked up from germline, CDR1 is SGHRS and CDR2 is YFSETQ. With 4 bases removed from V and 5 bases from J, the gap between germline ends came to 9 bases. The CDR3 is made up of 13 amino acids. CDR3 DNA: TGCGCCAGCAGCAACAGGGCAAATGAAAAACTGTTTTTT. Its protein product is CASSNRANEKLFF.

The chain uses TRBV19 and TRBJ1-5; 10 positions agree with TRBD1. CDR3 length equals 17 residues. CDR1 and CDR2 (germline): LNHDA, SQIVND (reference sequence). V was pared by 4 bases and J by 3 bases, with 9 bases of the junction left unmatched. The CDR3 sequence is CASSTPPGTGDNQPQHF. The CDR3 DNA reads TGTGCCAGTAGTACCCCGCCCGGGACAGGGGACAATCAGCCCCAGCATTTT.

The V gene is TRBV7-6, the J gene TRBJ1-1; D might be TRBD1 (5 bases). The CDR3 is 13 amino acids. V lost 4 bases and J lost 3, with 9 bases in between. From germline, CDR1 is SGHVS and CDR2 FNYEAQ. CDR3 DNA: TGTGCCAGCAGCTCAGCAGGGTACACTGAAGCTTTCTTT. Translation: CASSSAGYTEAFF.

Note on this clone: The sample has other DNA sequences that encode this CDR3 too. Here the CDR3 reads CASSPLGGSTDTQYF. For the CDR3, the DNA is TGTGCCAGCTCACCACTGGGAGGGAGCACAGATACGCAGTATTTT. The chain combines TRBV18 with TRBJ2-3; 7 nucleotides line up with TRBD2. Per the germline V gene, CDR1 is KGHSH and CDR2 is LQKENI. The V segment lost 1 base and the J segment 0 bases; nucleotides outside the gene matches: 1. The CDR3 length is 15 residues. Looking up the rest from reference TRBV18 and TRBJ2-3 gives the full variable domain: NAGVMQNPRHLVRRRGQEARLRCSPMKGHSHVYWYRQLPEEGLKFMVYLQKENIIDESGMPKERFSAEFPKEGPSILRIQQVVRGDSAAYFCASSPLGGSTDTQYFGPGTRLTVL.

The genes are TRBV18 and TRBJ1-1, with 7 positions matching TRBD1. Germline CDR1 and CDR2: KGHSH and LQKENI. The CDR3 loop spans 15 amino acids. V trimming: 3 bases; J trimming: 4 bases; junction bases outside the gene matches: 8. The CDR3 region has the DNA TGTGCCAGCTCACCTTTACAGGGGAGATTCACTGAAGCTTTCTTT. Residues: CASSPLQGRFTEAFF.

DNA of the CDR3: TGCGCCAGTACCGGGCATGGCGGGACCGGGGAGCTGTTTTTT. Protein: CASTGHGGTGELFF. This chain joins TRBV5-1 and TRBJ2-2; perhaps TRBD2 as D (5 bases). Trimming pared 8 bases from V and 5 bases from J, leaving 16 bases between. CDR3 size: 14 residues. Germline V gives CDR1 SGHRS, CDR2 YFSETQ.

The chain couples TRBV5-1 to TRBJ2-7; D gene unclear. V was pared by 2 bases and J by 3 bases, with 6 bases between. Germline CDR1 SGHRS, CDR2 YFSETQ. The CDR3 has 12 residues. The CDR3 DNA sequence: TGCGCCAGCAGCTTCAATAACTACGAGCAGTACTTC. Its translation is CASSFNNYEQYF.

This chain connects TRBV4-2 to TRBJ1-2; unclear D gene. From germline, CDR1 is LGHNA and CDR2 YNFKEQ. The CDR3 loop spans 14 amino acids. V was clipped by 4 bases and J by 7 bases, with 16 bases between them. CDR3 coding DNA: TGTGCCAGCAGCCCTGGAAGCCCCCGCTCTGGCTACACCTTC. It is translated as CASSPGSPRSGYTF.

In this sample, this clone turned up once. The chain joins TRBV2 to TRBJ2-2; D ambiguous. The CDR3 is 12 residues long. Between the trimmed V and J ends, which lost 10 bases and 6 bases, there was a span of 12 bases. CDR1 and CDR2 (germline): SNHLY, FYNNEI. The CDR3 DNA follows: TGTGCCATAACATTAGGAGCCGGGGAGCTGTTTTTT. Protein product: CAITLGAGELFF.

For the CDR3, the DNA is TGTGCCAGCAGGGGACAGCTCTATGAGCAGTTCTTC. Translation: CASRGQLYEQFF. The chain recombines TRBV6-5 with TRBJ2-1; 7 bases fit TRBD1. CDR1 is MNHEY, CDR2 SVGAGI, per germline. V shed 6 bases, J shed 8 bases, and the junction held 4 bases outside the gene matches. The CDR3 totals 12 residues.